This T cell receptor (beta chain) originates from a study of blood T cell repertoires in COVID-19. Study as a whole: Sample material is recorded as cDNA or gDNA derived from T cells, B-cell-depleted T cells, or PBMCs.

Trimming took 10 bases from V and 5 from J, leaving 17 bases between them. The CDR3 totals 13 residues. Study processing details: For nucleated cells, counts were estimated from reference gene primer amplification. Data came from immunoSEQ multiplex PCR; TCRdb stores just in-frame clones and leaves some out. The V and J calls and clone size come from that table; D and trimming were worked out from the DNA. The data show fewer than 500,000 clones, nearly 90% seen once. Recruitment covered 20 to 25 US areas and drew participants whose ages spanned about 18 to 90 years. In assigning cohorts, the study relied on participant-reported clinical history.

The chain links TRBV12-3 or TRBV12-4 to TRBJ1-2, with D perhaps matching TRBD1 (5 bases). The TCR sequence derives from a woman between 18 and 29 years old with acute COVID-19. The specimen was PBMCs or T cells enriched from blood (not recorded which). In nucleotides, the CDR3 is TGTGCCAACGGAGGCGGGGCAGGATATGGCTACACCTTC. Translation gives CANGGGAGYGYTF.